Sequencing of this T cell receptor beta chain was carried out in a study of beta chain features in type 1 diabetes. Sorting based on CD45RO/CCR7/CD25/CD127/CD95/CD27 separated CD4+ naive, central memory, regulatory and stem cell-like memory cells. The authors obtained over 95% purity in all sorted populations. Notes on the study in general: It was among patients, rather than healthy donors, that naive, central memory and Treg TCRB repertoires appeared more similar.

Expressed TCRB transcripts were sequenced because the isolated RNA had all been reverse transcribed beforehand. Approximately 3.6 million reads were obtained on average from naive, central memory and regulatory T cell samples. Assay: immunoSEQ multiplex PCR; the TCRdb copy retains only in-frame clones and omits some. The sample lists just over 600,000 clones, less than 20% occurring once. As for this clone: What it binds is unknown.

The length of the CDR3 is 10 residues. Germline CDR1 is MDHEN and CDR2 is SYDVKM. V was trimmed by 4 bases and J by 14 bases, leaving 11 bases between them. This chain links TRBV28 with TRBJ1-2, with a possible D match to TRBD1 (6 bases). This sequence was found in a man younger than 30 in good health. Material for sequencing was naive CD4+ T cells from blood. The CDR3 bases are TGTGCCAGCAGTTCGGGACAAGTAACCTTC. The encoded protein is CASSSGQVTF.